The entry below gives a single T cell receptor beta chain sequence along with its context. With V trimmed by 5 bases and J by 4 bases, 13 bases remained unmatched. CDR1 and CDR2 from the germline V gene are SGHAT and FQNNGV. This CDR3 contains 16 residues. This record belongs to a study of blood T cell repertoires in COVID-19. Study-level information: The samples span acute and convalescent COVID-19 from the United States, Italy and Spain.

In the source study's methods: Researchers report that nucleated cell counts were estimated from reference gene primer amplification. The data were produced by immunoSEQ multiplex PCR, yet TCRdb's version contains in-frame clones alone and is incomplete. D and trimming come from the DNA, and the V and J calls and clone size come from that table. The sample carries some 180,000 clones, less than 90% recorded once. This chain connects TRBV11-2 to TRBJ2-7; 8 bases are shared with TRBD1. The clonotype comes from a man aged 65 to 79 with active or convalescent COVID-19. Sequencing used peripheral blood. The CDR3 nucleotides read TGTGCCAGCAGCCCCAGGGGGCAGGGGGCAATGTACGAGCAGTACTTC. Amino acids: CASSPRGQGAMYEQYF.